This T cell receptor (beta chain) stems from a study of cytomegalovirus exposure and HLA in healthy donors (dated by TCRdb to the late 2010s). Study-wide context: An earlier analysis of under 600 of the donors reported approximately 290 Gb of sequence data and about 100 million unique TCR beta sequences from roughly 180 million T cells. An early release that covered 500 to 800 HLA-typed donors contained approximately 300 gigabases of sequencing data and 80 million or so unique TCR sequences. Among the roughly 400 genotyped donors, approximately 76% belonged to the genetic ancestry cluster associated with self-reported Caucasian donors. The study was designed to test whether signatures of past pathogen exposure could be identified by cataloging public T cell receptors. Using immunosequencing, the study profiled T cell repertoires from about 620 subjects and related those repertoires to cytomegalovirus serostatus. A separate validation cohort of about 110 different subjects was used in addition to the 666-subject first cohort. The study combined high-throughput TCR immunosequencing, statistical association of individual TCRs with disease status, and machine learning to predict cytomegalovirus infection status. To study patterns of TCR occurrence, a later analysis re-analyzed previously published TCR beta repertoires from 700 or so donors and added high-resolution HLA genotyping. In the later analysis, no new phenotypic data were used to find candidate immune exposures; instead, reliance was placed on TCR beta sequences and their occurrence across donors. To decide whether each TCR beta V gene segment behaved as functional or pseudogenic, an earlier analysis of some 570 of the donors relied on high-throughput TCR beta sequencing. Alongside the repertoire data, information on donor age, sex, ethnicity and CMV serostatus was compiled. In a later genetic analysis, genome-wide SNP genotypes for about three fifths of the roughly 670 donors were used, and that subset was treated as a discovery cohort. Every discovery cohort repertoire had been produced on one sequencing platform. HLA typing included class I and class II loci at four-digit resolution. The number of donors typed differed by locus, with 629-630 for A, B, C, DRB1 and DQB1, 522 for DQA1, nearly 610 for DPA1, and some 450 for DPB1. Five DR-DQ haplotypes were treated as single units for association and clustering because of strong linkage in the cohort. Among about 400 genotyped donors of the cohort, an average of around 250,000 unique TCR beta nucleotide sequences was sequenced per donor, of which about 19% were non-productive. Study-wide findings and limitations: A cluster of highly shared sequence variants was judged likely to represent a technical artifact of the sequencing pipeline. A further reported finding was that TCR beta sequences accurately predicted the HLA-A and HLA-B alleles for most subjects in the first cohort. According to the authors, the approach could potentially be generalized to other disease states and immunological phenotypes. While some public TCRs were present in many individuals, most TCR sequences turned up only very rarely across donors. In a later analysis, most CMV-associated TCR beta chains were found to appear HLA-restricted, with HLA associations seemingly driven largely by CMV exposure. At a false discovery rate of 0.05, a later analysis linked some 17,000 TCR beta sequences to specific HLA alleles. Broadly in line with IMGT annotations, most TCR beta V segments showed up in productive rearrangements about 87% or about 30% of the time in an earlier analysis of 587 of the donors. Assigning TCR associations to individual alleles was difficult when HLA alleles, especially DR and DQ, strongly co-occurred. In a later analysis, HLA-associated TCR beta chains showed more clonal expansion and lower generation probabilities than non-associated chains that were equally common. According to a later analysis, parvovirus B19, influenza, CMV and Epstein-Barr virus appeared linked to several top co-occurrence clusters. Because some donors lacked HLA typing at each locus, the association tests relied only on the typed subset. A few of the identified cytomegalovirus-associated TCR beta chains were confirmed in vitro to be specific for cytomegalovirus antigens. Because counts were too low, some 16 rarely observed V segments, including chromosome 9 orphons, were excluded from the earlier analysis of some 590 of the donors. According to a later genetic analysis, donors in an Asian-associated ancestry cluster had fewer N-insertions in productive TCRs than the approximately 610-donor mean. Correlated functional status among segregating V segments might be attributable to linkage disequilibrium, but an unknown experimental factor could not be ruled out. The presence/absence analyses assumed that sequencing depth was roughly uniform across donors, and that assumption may not be true. CMV serostatus was the only immune exposure information available for the cohort. Only TCR beta chains were sequenced in this cohort, and the absence of alpha or paired-chain data limited detectable features. The classifier was reported to diagnose cytomegalovirus status with high specificity and sensitivity in both the original cohort and the validation cohort. According to a later analysis, TCR association rates differed among HLA loci, with DRB1 alleles showing the most associated TCRs and HLA-C alleles showing the fewest. An association between a missense DCLRE1C variant and V-gene and J-gene trimming of TCR beta chains was found in a later genetic analysis and replicated in an independent cohort. A total of some 180 TCR beta chains were listed by the study as associated with cytomegalovirus.

The cohort comprised 550 to 700 healthy bone marrow donors. All cohort members were sampled while nominally healthy, although unrecorded immune exposures were likely present. The donor tested CMV seronegative, placing the donor among the approximately 360 seronegative members of the cohort. Every donor gave a peripheral blood sample, and the peripheral blood mononuclear cells from that sample were used for TCR beta sequencing. Genomic DNA extraction from the blood cell samples was performed with the Qiagen DNeasy Blood Extraction Kit. Library construction relied on the immunoSEQ multiplex PCR assay. For the multiplex PCR, a mixture combining 60 forward primers for TCR Vbeta segments and 13 reverse primers for TCR Jbeta segments was used. The CDR3 region of rearranged TCR beta genes was amplified from genomic DNA with a multiplex PCR assay. The Illumina HiSeq System was used to sequence the amplified TCR beta libraries as 87-base-pair reads. Regarding the original processing steps: A later analysis counted tens of millions of unique TCR beta chains across the roughly 700 repertoires, and roughly 9.9 million of these chains were shared by at least two donors. To remove PCR and sequencing errors, raw reads were error-corrected and collapsed into unique sequences using a nearest-neighbor algorithm that merged closely related sequences. Alignment of CDR3 sequences to IMGT reference sequences was used to assign V, D and J gene segments. For a sequence to be retained, a match of at least six nucleotides to both a V gene segment and a J gene segment was required. A rearrangement counted as productive if the CDR3 had no stop codons and remained in frame with V and J, and every other rearrangement counted as non-productive. Following IMGT convention, CDR3 was defined as the stretch from the second conserved V-encoded cysteine to the conserved J-encoded phenylalanine. The earlier analysis of about 590 of the donors excluded sequences that lacked an unambiguous match to a single V gene segment. An earlier analysis of fewer than 750 of the donors classified V segments as functional when productive rearrangements were above 56.7% and as segregating when the standard deviation between donors was above 5%. To diagnose cytomegalovirus status from the catalog of TCR beta chain sequences, a statistical classification framework was built. In a later analysis, V and J genes were assigned by comparing TCR nucleotide sequences against IMGT/GENE-DB human TR gene sequences. The TCRdist pipeline was used in a later analysis to assign CDR3 sequences and most-parsimonious VDJ recombination scenarios. In a later analysis, every TCR beta chain was defined by the combination of its CDR3 amino acid sequence and its V-gene family, and reads without a unique V-gene family were dropped. As a way to deal with suspected cross-contamination and a sequencing artifact, a later analysis dropped 450 to 600 nucleotide sequences that were highly shared and had low generation probability. For each public chain, a later analysis derived a clonal expansion index from normalized ranks of inferred template counts within each repertoire. In a later analysis, generation probabilities were computed with a VDJ recombination model fitted to out-of-frame rearrangements, and the resulting probabilities were checked against IGoR. A later analysis scored TCR-TCR, TCR-HLA and TCR-CMV co-occurrence with hypergeometric tests, applying a repertoire-size bias correction to TCR pairs. In a later analysis, false discovery rates were estimated by permuting HLA or CMV assignments 20 times. A later analysis grouped co-occurring TCRs with DBSCAN, adding TCRdist sequence similarity when clustering within HLA-allele-positive subsets. For co-occurrence clustering, repertoires with fewer than 30,000 or more than 120,000 public chains were excluded, along with about five repertoires with anomalous nucleotide sharing. TCRdb stores this immuneACCESS table with in-frame sequences only. Part of the clones is absent; in the studies checked, under half of the shortfall reflects unresolved V genes, and no reason is known for the rest. That table supplies the V and J calls and clone size; D and trimming were determined from the DNA. Recorded for this sample are around 150,000 clones; around three quarters of them occurred a single time. The ten largest clonotypes hold approximately 3.4% of the sample.

Concerning this clone itself: Which antigen it targets is not known. The record has no base qualities; no much larger clone is one base away.

Sequencing input: PBMCs. The sequence came from a middle-aged man in good health and CMV-seronegative.

In nucleotide form, the sequence is TGTGCCAGCAGCTTAACCCCACCCTCCAGGACAGGGACGAGGGATCAGCCCCAGCATTTT. It translates as CASSLTPPSRTGTRDQPQHF. The chain uses TRBV7-6 and TRBJ1-5; the junction holds 8 bases that match TRBD1. The CDR3 goes from the cysteine to the phenylalanine over 20 residues. The DNA shown is the 60-base CDR3, in frame from base 1. V trim: 2 bases; J trim: 5 bases; unmatched bases: 20. Taken from the germline V gene, the CDR1 and CDR2 loops are SGHVS and FNYEAQ.